This TCR beta chain was profiled in a study of CD8+CD57+ T cells in acquired aplastic anemia. Overall study context: When averaged, DNA from sorted CD4+ and CD8+ cells came to around 3.4 ug.

CDR3 and TCR beta VDJ profiling relied on a genomic DNA template. TCRdb analysed the reads with MiXCR anew, one entry per CDR3 protein. Here the sample spans fewer than 85,000 distinct CDR3 sequences, around 70% being singletons. The authors sequenced patients whose flow cytometry had shown CD8+CD57+ cell expansion. This clonotype occurred once. Trimming stripped 6 bases from V and 0 bases from J, with 15 bases between. CDR1 is SNHLY, CDR2 FYNNEI, per germline. This CDR3 is built from 17 residues. The TCR was taken from a human donor with aplastic anemia. The sequenced sample consisted of sorted CD4+, CD8+, or CD8+CD57+ T cells (not recorded which) from PBMCs. The rearrangement uses TRBV2 and TRBJ1-6, with TRBD1 as a possible D gene (6 bases). CDR3 protein: CASRLTGSSSYNSPLHF. CDR3 bases: TGTGCCAGCAGGTTGACAGGCTCGAGCTCCTATAATTCACCCCTCCACTTT.